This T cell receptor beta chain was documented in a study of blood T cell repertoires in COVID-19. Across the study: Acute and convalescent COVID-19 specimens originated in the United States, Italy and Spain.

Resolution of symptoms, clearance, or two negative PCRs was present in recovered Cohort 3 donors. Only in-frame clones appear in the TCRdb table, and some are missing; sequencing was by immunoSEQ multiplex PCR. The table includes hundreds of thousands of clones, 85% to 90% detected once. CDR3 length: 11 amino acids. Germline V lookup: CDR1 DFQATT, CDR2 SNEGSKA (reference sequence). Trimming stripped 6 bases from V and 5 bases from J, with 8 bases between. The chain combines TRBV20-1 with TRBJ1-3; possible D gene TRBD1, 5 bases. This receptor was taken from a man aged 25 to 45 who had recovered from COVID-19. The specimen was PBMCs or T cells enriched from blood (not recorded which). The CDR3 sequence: CSAPDRNTIYF. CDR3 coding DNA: TGCAGTGCCCCGGACAGAAACACCATATATTTT.